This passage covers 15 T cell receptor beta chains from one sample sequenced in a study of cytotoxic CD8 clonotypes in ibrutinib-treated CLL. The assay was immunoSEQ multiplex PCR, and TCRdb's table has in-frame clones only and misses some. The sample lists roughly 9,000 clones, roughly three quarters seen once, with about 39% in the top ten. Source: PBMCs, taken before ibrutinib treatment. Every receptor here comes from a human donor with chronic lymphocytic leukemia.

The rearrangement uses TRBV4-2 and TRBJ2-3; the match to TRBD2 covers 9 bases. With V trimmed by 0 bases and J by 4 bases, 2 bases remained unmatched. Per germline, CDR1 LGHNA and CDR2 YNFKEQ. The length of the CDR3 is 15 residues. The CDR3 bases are TGTGCCAGCAGCCAAGACCCTAGCGGGGCAGATACGCAGTATTTT. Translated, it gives CASSQDPSGADTQYF.

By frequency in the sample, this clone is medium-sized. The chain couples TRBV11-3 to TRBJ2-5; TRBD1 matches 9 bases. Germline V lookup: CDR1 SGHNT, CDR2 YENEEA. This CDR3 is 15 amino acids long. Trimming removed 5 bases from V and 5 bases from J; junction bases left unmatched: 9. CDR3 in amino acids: CASSAGQGGRETQYF. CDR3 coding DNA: TGTGCCAGCAGCGCGGGACAGGGAGGGCGGGAGACCCAGTACTTC.

CDR3 sequence reads: CASSPRAMNTEAFF. The CDR3 nucleotides read TGTGCCAGCAGCCCCAGGGCTATGAACACTGAAGCTTTCTTT. The chain employs TRBV13 and TRBJ1-1, with D possibly TRBD1 on 5 matching bases. Per germline, CDR1 PRHDT and CDR2 FYEKMQ (reference sequence). The CDR3 is 14 residues long. V was cut by 5 bases and J by 0 bases, with 10 bases left in between.

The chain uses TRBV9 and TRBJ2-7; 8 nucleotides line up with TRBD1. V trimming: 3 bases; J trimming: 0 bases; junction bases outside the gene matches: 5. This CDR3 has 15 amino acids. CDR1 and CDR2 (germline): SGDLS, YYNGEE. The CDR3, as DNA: TGTGCCAGCAGCGGGGGACAGGACTCCTCCTACGAGCAGTACTTC. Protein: CASSGGQDSSYEQYF.

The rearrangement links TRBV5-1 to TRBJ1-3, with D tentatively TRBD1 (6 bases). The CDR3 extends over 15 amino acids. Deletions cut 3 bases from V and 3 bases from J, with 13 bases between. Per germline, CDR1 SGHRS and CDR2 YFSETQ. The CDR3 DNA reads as TGCGCCAGCAGCTGGTTGGGGGGCTTTGGAAACACCATATATTTT. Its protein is CASSWLGGFGNTIYF.

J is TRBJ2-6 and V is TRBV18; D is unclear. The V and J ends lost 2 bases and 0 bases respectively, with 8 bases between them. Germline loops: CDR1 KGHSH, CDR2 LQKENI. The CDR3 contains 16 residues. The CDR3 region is CASSPVSSSGANVLTF. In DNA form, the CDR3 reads TGTGCCAGCTCACCAGTCAGTTCCTCTGGGGCCAACGTCCTGACTTTC.

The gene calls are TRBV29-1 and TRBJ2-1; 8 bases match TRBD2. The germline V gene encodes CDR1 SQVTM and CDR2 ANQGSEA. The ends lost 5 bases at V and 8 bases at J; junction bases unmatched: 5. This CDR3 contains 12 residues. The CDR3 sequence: CSVHGGGDEQFF. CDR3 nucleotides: TGCAGCGTTCACGGGGGGGGCGATGAGCAGTTCTTC.

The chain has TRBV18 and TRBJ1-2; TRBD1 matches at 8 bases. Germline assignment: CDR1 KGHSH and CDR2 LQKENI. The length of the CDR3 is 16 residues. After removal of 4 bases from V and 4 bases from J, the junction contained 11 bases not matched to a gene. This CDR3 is CASSLVLDRAGYGYTF. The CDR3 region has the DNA TGTGCCAGCTCACTTGTCTTGGACAGGGCGGGCTATGGCTACACCTTC.

The CDR3 loop is CASSPATGTGNTIYF. Written as DNA, the CDR3 is TGTGCCAGCTCACCCGCGACAGGGACTGGAAACACCATATATTTT. The chain couples TRBV18 to TRBJ1-3, with 7 bases identical to TRBD1. Trimming at V came to 3 bases and at J to 2 bases, leaving 4 bases not matched to a gene. Germline assignment: CDR1 KGHSH and CDR2 LQKENI. The CDR3 spans 15 residues.

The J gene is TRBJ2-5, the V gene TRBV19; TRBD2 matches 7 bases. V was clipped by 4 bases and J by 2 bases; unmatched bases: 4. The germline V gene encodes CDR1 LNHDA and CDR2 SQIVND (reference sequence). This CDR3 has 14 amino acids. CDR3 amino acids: CASSTPGGQETQYF. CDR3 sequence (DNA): TGTGCCAGTAGTACCCCGGGGGGTCAAGAGACCCAGTACTTC.

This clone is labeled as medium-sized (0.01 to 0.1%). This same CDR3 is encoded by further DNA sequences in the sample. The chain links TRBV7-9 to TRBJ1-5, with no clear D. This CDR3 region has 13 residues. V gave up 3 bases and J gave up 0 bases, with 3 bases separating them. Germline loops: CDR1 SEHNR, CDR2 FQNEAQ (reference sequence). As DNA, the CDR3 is TGTGCCAGCAGCTTGGATAGCAATCAGCCCCAGCATTTT. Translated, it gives CASSLDSNQPQHF. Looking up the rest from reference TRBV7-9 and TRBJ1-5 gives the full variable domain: DTGVSQNPRHKITKRGQNVTFRCDPISEHNRLYWYRQTLGQGPEFLTYFQNEAQLEKSRLLSDRFSAERPKGSFSTLEIQRTEQGDSAMYLCASSLDSNQPQHFGDGTRLSIL.

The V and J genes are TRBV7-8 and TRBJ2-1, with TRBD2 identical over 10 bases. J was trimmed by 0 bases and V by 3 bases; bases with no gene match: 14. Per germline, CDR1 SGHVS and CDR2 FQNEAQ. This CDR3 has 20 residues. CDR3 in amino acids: CASSFRRAASGGSSYNEQFF. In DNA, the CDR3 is TGTGCCAGCAGCTTTAGGAGGGCAGCTAGCGGGGGTAGCTCCTACAATGAGCAGTTCTTC.

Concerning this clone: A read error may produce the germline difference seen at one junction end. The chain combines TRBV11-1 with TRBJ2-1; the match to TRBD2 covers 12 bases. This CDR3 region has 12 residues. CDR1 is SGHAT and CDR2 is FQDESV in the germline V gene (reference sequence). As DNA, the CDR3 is TGTGCCAGCAGCCGCGGAAGACTAGCGGGGGTCTTC. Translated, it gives CASSRGRLAGVF.

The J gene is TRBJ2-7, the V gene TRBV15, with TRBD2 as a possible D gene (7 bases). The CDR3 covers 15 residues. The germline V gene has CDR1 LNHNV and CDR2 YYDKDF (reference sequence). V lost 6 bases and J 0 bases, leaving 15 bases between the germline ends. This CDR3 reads CATRAGRGPSYEQYF. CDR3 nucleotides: TGTGCCACCAGAGCCGGGCGGGGGCCCTCCTACGAGCAGTACTTC. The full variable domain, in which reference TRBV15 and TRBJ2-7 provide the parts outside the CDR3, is DAMVIQNPRYQVTQFGKPVTLSCSQTLNHNVMYWYQQKSSQAPKLLFHYYDKDFNNEADTPDNFQSRRPNTSFCFLDIRSPGLGDTAMYLCATRAGRGPSYEQYFGPGTRLTVT.

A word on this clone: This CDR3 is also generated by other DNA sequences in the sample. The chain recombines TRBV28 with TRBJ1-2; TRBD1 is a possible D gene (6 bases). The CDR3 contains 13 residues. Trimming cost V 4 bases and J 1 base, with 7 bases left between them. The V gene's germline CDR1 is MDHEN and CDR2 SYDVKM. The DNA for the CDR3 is TGTGCCAGCAGTTCACAGGGTAACTATGGCTACACCTTC. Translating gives CASSSQGNYGYTF.